The 18 T cell receptor beta chains given below trace back to one sample, sequenced in a study of T cells in Graves' hyperthyroidism and ophthalmopathy. Researchers took RNA transcripts and amplified the TCR beta CDR3 regions from them. In the first-round RT-PCR of the TCR CDR3, the HTBI primer set was used. TCRdb analysed the multiplex PCR reads with MiXCR anew, one entry per CDR3 protein. The data hold roughly 710,000 distinct CDR3 sequences, with 30% to 40% observed a single time. The sequenced material came from blood. These receptors were taken from a woman aged 40 to 50 with Graves' hyperthyroidism.

In its sample, this clonotype was seen many times. V is TRBV11-3 and J is TRBJ2-5, with a weak D call TRBD1 (6 bases). V was shortened by 5 bases and J by 2 bases, with 12 bases between the two germline ends. This CDR3 has 14 amino acids. In germline, CDR1 is SGHNT, CDR2 YENEEA. The CDR3 sequence: CASSPGTSQETQYF. Written as DNA, the CDR3 is TGTGCCAGCAGCCCAGGGACAAGTCAAGAGACCCAGTACTTC.

The sample holds many counts of this clonotype. The chain employs TRBV7-9 and TRBJ2-5, with 8 bases fitting TRBD1. The V segment lost 9 bases and the J segment 5 bases; nucleotides outside the gene matches: 5. The CDR3 runs to 12 residues. Germline V gives CDR1 SEHNR, CDR2 FQNEAQ (reference sequence). CDR3 residues: CASGQGRETQYF. In DNA form, the CDR3 reads TGTGCCAGTGGACAGGGCCGGGAGACCCAGTACTTC.

The table lists this clonotype with many counts. The chain employs TRBV29-1 and TRBJ2-7; D possibly matches TRBD1 or TRBD2 (5 bases each). This CDR3 is built from 14 residues. The ends were cut back, 1 base at V and 3 bases at J, with 13 bases in the middle. Germline-derived CDR1 and CDR2 are SQVTM and ANQGSEA. CDR3 coding DNA: TGCAGCGTTGAAGGCGTGGGGGTGAGCTACGAGCAGTACTTC. Translation: CSVEGVGVSYEQYF.

Turning to this clonotype: This may come from a read error, since a much larger clone is one base off. The chain employs TRBV7-9 and TRBJ1-5; D is undetermined. Looked up from germline, CDR1 is SEHNR and CDR2 is FQNEAQ (reference sequence). The CDR3 has 13 amino acids. Between the trimmed V and J ends, which lost 5 bases and 3 bases, there was a span of 8 bases. The DNA of the CDR3 is TGTGCCAGCAGCACGGCGGACAATCAGCCCCAGCATTTT. Amino acid sequence: CASSTADNQPQHF.

In this sample, this clonotype turned up a few times. The CDR3 DNA follows: TGCGCCAGCAGCCAAGGGGTTGACAGTGCTTATGGCTACACCTTC. It is translated as CASSQGVDSAYGYTF. This chain links TRBV4-3 with TRBJ1-2, with D maybe TRBD1 (5 bases). Germline loops: CDR1 LGHNA, CDR2 YSLEER. The CDR3 has 15 residues. Trimming took 1 base from V and 5 from J, leaving 14 bases between them.

At least ten counts were recorded for this clonotype. This chain links TRBV10-1 with TRBJ2-7; D is unclear. The CDR3 runs to 14 residues. Germline loops: CDR1 WNHNN, CDR2 SYGVQD (reference sequence). The V gene lost 3 bases and the J gene lost 1 base, with 10 bases spanning the gap. CDR3 in amino acids: CASSDSLLSYEQYF. CDR3 in DNA: TGCGCCAGCAGTGATTCGCTGCTATCCTACGAGCAGTACTTC.

Of note for this clonotype: One junction end disagrees with the germline gene, perhaps due to a read error. J is TRBJ2-2 and V is TRBV7-8; 10 bases are a match to TRBD2. Per germline, CDR1 SGHVS and CDR2 FQNEAQ. The CDR3 length is 18 residues. CDR3 in amino acids: CASSQELAGSPGGGELFF. The CDR3 bases are TGCGCCAGCAGCCAAGAACTAGCGGGAAGCCCAGGGGGCGGGGAGCTGTTTTTT.

The CDR3 spells CATSRGDNTDTQYF. The CDR3 DNA follows: TGTGCCACCAGCAGAGGAGACAACACAGATACGCAGTATTTT. This chain joins TRBV15 and TRBJ2-3; D gene unclear. Trimming cost V 1 base and J 2 bases, with 7 bases left between them. Germline loops: CDR1 LNHNV, CDR2 YYDKDF (reference sequence). The CDR3 runs to 14 residues.

CDR3 nucleotide sequence: TGTGCCAGCAGCTTGGCCTATACCGGGACAGGGTTTAGGAATCAGCCCCAGCATTTT. Its protein product is CASSLAYTGTGFRNQPQHF. The chain links TRBV5-5 to TRBJ1-5; 9 bases align to TRBD1. The CDR3 extends over 19 amino acids. Germline V CDR1 and CDR2: SGHKS, YYEKEE (reference sequence). J lost 4 bases, V lost 0 bases, and 14 bases had no gene match.

Many counts were recorded for this clonotype. The CDR3 bases are TGTGCCAGTAGTATGCGGGTAGAAGAGACCCAGTACTTC. It yields the protein CASSMRVEETQYF. The chain joins TRBV19 to TRBJ2-5, with a tentative D call TRBD2 (5 bases). This CDR3 spans 13 amino acids. V lost 3 bases and J 3 bases, leaving 8 bases between the germline ends. Per germline, CDR1 LNHDA and CDR2 SQIVND (reference sequence). Drawing the rest from reference TRBV19 and TRBJ2-5, the complete variable domain is DGGITQSPKYLFRKEGQNVTLSCEQNLNHDAMYWYRQDPGQGLRLIYYSQIVNDFQKGDIAEGYSVSREKKESFPLTVTSAQKNPTAFYLCASSMRVEETQYFGPGTRLLVL.

The chain links TRBV7-2 to TRBJ2-7; 10 bases align to TRBD2. Germline lookup yields CDR1 SGHTA and CDR2 FQGNSA. The CDR3 loop spans 15 amino acids. The J segment lost 7 bases and the V segment lost 1 base, leaving 7 bases of the junction unmatched. CDR3 DNA: TGTGCCAGCAGCTTAGGGCTAGCGGGAGTGAATGAGCAGTACTTC. Translating it yields CASSLGLAGVNEQYF.

This clonotype was detected many times. The chain employs TRBV25-1 and TRBJ2-7, with D possibly matching TRBD1 (6 bases). V lost 3 bases to trimming and J lost 0 bases, with 6 bases between them. Per the germline V gene, CDR1 is MGHDK and CDR2 is SYGVNS. This CDR3 spans 13 amino acids. CDR3 bases: TGTGCCAGCAGTGAGACAGGCTCCTACGAGCAGTACTTC. This sequence encodes CASSETGSYEQYF.

The CDR3 loop is CASSRDRGEYEQYF. The CDR3 DNA is TGTGCCAGCAGTCGTGACAGGGGGGAGTACGAGCAGTACTTC. The chain links TRBV7-3 to TRBJ2-7; 9 bases agree with TRBD1. Trimming cost V 6 bases and J 4 bases; bases outside gene matches: 7. Per the germline V gene, CDR1 is SGHTA and CDR2 is FQGTGA. The length of the CDR3 is 14 residues. Together with reference TRBV7-3 and TRBJ2-7, the CDR3 gives the full variable domain: GAGVSQTPSNKVTEKGKYVELRCDPISGHTALYWYRQSLGQGPEFLIYFQGTGAADDSGLPNDRFFAVRPEGSVSTLKIQRTERGDSAVYLCASSRDRGEYEQYFGPGTRLTVT.

This clonotype was picked up many times. CDR3 DNA sequence: TGCGCCAGCAGCTTGGGTTACGGGAGCACTGAAGCTTTCTTT. Translated, it gives CASSLGYGSTEAFF. The genes are TRBV5-1 and TRBJ1-1; D is uncertain. Looked up from germline, CDR1 is SGHRS and CDR2 is YFSETQ. V lost 0 bases, J lost 4 bases, and 10 bases lay in between. The CDR3 spans 14 residues.

The chain employs TRBV20-1 and TRBJ1-1; D ambiguous. The CDR3 loop spans 16 amino acids. The V end lost 2 bases, the J end lost 4 bases, and 20 bases lay between the germline ends. Germline V gene data show CDR1 as DFQATT and CDR2 as SNEGSKA (reference sequence). As DNA, the CDR3 is TGCAGTGCTAGAATCTCCTCGGGCGTTGGAGGCACTGAAGCTTTCTTT. Protein sequence: CSARISSGVGGTEAFF.

With regard to this clonotype: Compared with germline, one end of the junction differs, possibly owing to a read error. The V call is TRBV7-9, the J call TRBJ1-1; D is perhaps TRBD1 (5 bases). There are 16 residues in the CDR3. Per the germline V gene, CDR1 is SEHNR and CDR2 is FQNEAQ (reference sequence). CDR3 region: CASSLGGAGVNTEAFF. As DNA, the CDR3 is TGCGCCAGCAGCCTCGGCGGGGCCGGGGTGAACACTGAAGCTTTCTTT.

There are many counts of this clonotype. CDR3 protein: CASSEGGDERYGYTF. CDR3 in DNA: TGTGCCAGCAGTGAAGGCGGGGACGAACGCTATGGCTACACCTTC. The gene calls are TRBV2 and TRBJ1-2, with a possible D match to TRBD1 (5 bases). Germline loops: CDR1 SNHLY, CDR2 FYNNEI. This CDR3 spans 15 amino acids. Deletions cut 1 base from V and 4 bases from J, with 13 bases between.

In this sample, this clonotype turned up a few times. Relative to the germline gene, one junction end is altered; a read error may explain this. V is TRBV10-3 and J is TRBJ1-4; D might be TRBD1 (6 bases). This CDR3 region has 14 residues. Germline CDR1 and CDR2: ENHRY and SYGVKD. This CDR3 reads CASSYVRGREKLFF. The CDR3, as DNA: TGTGCCAGCAGTTACGTAAGGGGGAGAGAAAAACTGTTTTTT.